This T cell receptor (beta chain) was recovered during a study of blood T cell repertoires in COVID-19. Study summary: Researchers got acute and convalescent COVID-19 samples from the United States, Italy and Spain. Sample material is recorded as cDNA or gDNA derived from T cells, B-cell-depleted T cells, or PBMCs.

Assay used: immunoSEQ multiplex PCR; TCRdb lists only in-frame clones, some missing. The sample has about 320,000 clones; about 85% are singletons. Each participant's cohort was designated according to participant-reported clinical history. It was within 2 weeks before study entry that exposed participants met a COVID-19 case. Germline lookup yields CDR1 GTSNPN and CDR2 SVGIG (reference sequence). The length of the CDR3 is 10 residues. The V and J ends lost 3 bases and 5 bases respectively, with 4 bases between them. Sequencing was done on a sample of PBMCs or T cells enriched from blood (not recorded which). This rearrangement joins TRBV30 to TRBJ1-1; no firm D call. This receptor was taken from a woman aged 25 to 45 who had been exposed to COVID-19. The CDR3 region is CAWSQTEAFF. The CDR3 DNA reads as TGTGCCTGGAGCCAAACTGAAGCTTTCTTT.